Detailed here is one T cell receptor (beta chain). The antigen is not known. Profiled with immunoSEQ multiplex PCR; TCRdb holds only in-frame clones, not every one. Among approximately 11,000 clones listed, roughly four fifths were seen once. These data belong to a study of OX40 agonist ivuxolimab in advanced cancers. Study overall: Three patients, one with hepatocellular carcinoma and two with cutaneous melanoma, achieved partial responses.

General observations from the study: It was not determined which antigens were specifically recognized by the peripheral T cells that had undergone clonal expansion. Clonal expansion was among the lowest in partial responders at 0.1-3.0 mg/kg, especially CD8+. Several nonresponders also turned out to have low normalized T-cell clonal expansion.

The sequences come from CD4+ or CD8+ T cells sorted from blood, collected in a trial of the OX40 agonist ivuxolimab. The clonotype comes from an adult with an advanced solid tumor such as melanoma, head and neck, liver or kidney cancer.

The CDR3 DNA reads TGTGCCAGCAGCTCCCCCGGGACAGGGGCGTGGGAGCAGTACTTC. This encodes CASSSPGTGAWEQYF. The chain couples TRBV7-9 to TRBJ2-7, with TRBD1 matching over 10 bases. CDR1 and CDR2 from the germline V gene are SEHNR and FQNEAQ (reference sequence). This CDR3 has 15 residues. The ends lost 4 bases at V and 7 bases at J; junction bases unmatched: 10.